This TCR beta chain was sequenced for a study of Ad26.COV2.S vaccination and SARS-CoV-2 variants. On the study more broadly: Recipients of Ad26.COV2.S got it intramuscularly, once or twice 56 days apart.

Indicated treatment: 15 to 20 received Ad26.COV2.S at low or high dose, single or two shots; several received placebo; per-sample allocation not given. Collection of samples fell on day 63 after the first vaccine or placebo injection. Produced via immunoSEQ multiplex PCR; TCRdb's table is partial and in-frame only. The profile shows under 550,000 clones, over 75% of them singletons. This sequence was found in a person between 18 and 60 years old who received the Ad26.COV2.S COVID-19 vaccine or a placebo. This specimen consisted of peripheral blood, obtained in a trial of Ad26.COV2.S vaccine versus placebo.

In DNA form, the CDR3 reads TGTGCCAGCAGCTTTGGTCTGGGGGGTTTAGATACGCAGTATTTT. Translated: CASSFGLGGLDTQYF. V is TRBV7-9 and J is TRBJ2-3, with D perhaps TRBD2 (6 bases). The CDR3 has 15 amino acids. The germline gives CDR1 SEHNR, CDR2 FQNEAQ (reference sequence). V was trimmed by 3 bases and J by 5 bases, leaving 15 bases between them.